The clone carrying this T cell receptor beta chain was detected ten times or more. Its target is not known. The sample is drawn from a study of spatial heterogeneity in lung cancer. Study at large: A consistent excess of beta-chain over alpha-chain sequences was detected. Unique TCR and UMI combinations averaged more than ten appearances each in raw reads.

TCRdb processed the 5' RACE reads anew with MiXCR; each CDR3 protein has one entry. The sample consists of about 36,000 distinct CDR3 sequences, approximately 5.2% of them appearing once. Time point given: sample taken at primary tumor resection. Unsorted whole RNA of tumor, nontumor lung or frozen PBMC was sequenced. General observations from the study: Expanded tumor TCRs that were ubiquitous appeared in blood more at resection than follow-up.

This clonotype originated in a female donor with early-stage non-small cell lung cancer. Sample: PBMCs, taken at surgery.

The CDR3 sequence is CASSLHSGGANEQFF. CDR3 sequence (DNA): TGTGCCAGCTCACTCCATAGCGGGGGAGCAAATGAGCAGTTCTTC. This rearrangement joins TRBV18 to TRBJ2-1; TRBD2 matches at 9 bases. J gave up 7 bases and V 4 bases, and 8 bases lay outside the gene matches. This CDR3 is built from 15 residues. Germline CDR1 and CDR2: KGHSH and LQKENI. The full variable domain, its missing parts supplied by reference TRBV18 and TRBJ2-1, is NAGVMQNPRHLVRRRGQEARLRCSPMKGHSHVYWYRQLPEEGLKFMVYLQKENIIDESGMPKERFSAEFPKEGPSILRIQQVVRGDSAAYFCASSLHSGGANEQFFGPGTRLTVL.